What follows are 32 T cell receptor beta chains derived from one specimen sequenced in a study of T cells after yellow fever vaccination. TCRdb itself ran the 5' RACE reads through MiXCR, one entry per CDR3 protein. The sample includes more than 50,000 distinct CDR3 sequences, approximately 6% of them seen just once. The sample in question was PBMCs, either bulk or a sorted T-cell subset (CD4+, CD8+, memory, or dextramer-sorted; not recorded which), obtained on the day of the yellow fever booster vaccination. The source of these receptors is a man aged 18 to 30 who received the YFV17D yellow fever vaccine.

This clonotype came up a few times. J is TRBJ2-3 and V is TRBV28, with 9 bases fitting TRBD2. This CDR3 spans 15 amino acids. The trim removed 6 bases at V and 2 bases at J, leaving 6 bases unmatched. CDR1 is MDHEN, CDR2 SYDVKM, per germline. This chain's CDR3 is CASRGGGASTDTQYF. The DNA for the CDR3 is TGTGCCAGCAGGGGCGGGGGGGCTTCCACAGATACGCAGTATTTT.

This clonotype showed up many times. The chain combines TRBV28 with TRBJ2-3; no reliable D call. This CDR3 contains 15 residues. Germline loops: CDR1 MDHEN, CDR2 SYDVKM. V lost 5 bases and J 4 bases, leaving 16 bases between the germline ends. The CDR3 spells CASSGSGRQSDTQYF. In DNA, the CDR3 is TGTGCCAGCAGTGGCTCCGGTCGTCAGTCAGATACGCAGTATTTT.

At least ten counts were recorded for this clonotype. The chain combines TRBV5-1 with TRBJ1-6; D not certain. The CDR3 contains 13 residues. The germline V gene encodes CDR1 SGHRS and CDR2 YFSETQ. Trimming shortened V by 5 bases and J by 7 bases, and 10 bases separated the two germline ends. The CDR3 DNA reads as TGCGCCAGCAGTGGAGCAGAGAATTCACCCCTCCACTTT. It is translated as CASSGAENSPLHF.

Sample share makes this clonotype hyperexpanded (1% or more). CDR3 bases: TGTGCCAGCAGATCACTACAGGGCAATCAGCCCCAGCATTTT. It yields the protein CASRSLQGNQPQHF. The chain combines TRBV6-2 or TRBV6-3 with TRBJ1-5; tentative D call: TRBD1 (5 bases). The CDR3 extends over 14 amino acids. Germline-derived CDR1 and CDR2 are MNHEY and SVGEGT. Trimming stripped 6 bases from V and 2 bases from J, with 11 bases between.

The rearrangement uses TRBV5-6 and TRBJ2-2; 11 positions agree with TRBD1. The germline CDR1 and CDR2 sequences are SGHDT and YYEEEE. J lost 5 bases, V lost 9 bases, and 12 bases had no gene match. This CDR3 region has 16 residues. CDR3 loop: CATSPWTGGATGELFF. The DNA of the CDR3 is TGTGCCACCTCCCCTTGGACAGGGGGCGCGACCGGGGAGCTGTTTTTT.

The V call is TRBV4-3, the J call TRBJ2-2; D call uncertain. The germline CDR1 and CDR2 sequences are LGHNA and YSLEER. The CDR3 consists of 17 residues. Trimming stripped 1 base from V and 0 bases from J, with 12 bases between. The CDR3: CASSQVFQRTNTGELFF. As DNA, the CDR3 is TGCGCCAGCAGCCAAGTGTTCCAGCGAACGAACACCGGGGAGCTGTTTTTT.

This clonotype was counted at least ten times. The chain couples TRBV29-1 to TRBJ1-2; TRBD1 matches at 11 bases. Losses at the gene ends were 4 bases for V and 5 bases for J; bases not matched to a gene: 3. Germline assignment: CDR1 SQVTM and CDR2 ANQGSEA. The CDR3 consists of 13 residues. CDR3 DNA: TGCAGCGTTGCCGGGACAGGGGGTTATGGCTACACCTTC. This codes for CSVAGTGGYGYTF.

This clonotype was seen ten or more times. The rearrangement links TRBV29-1 to TRBJ2-5, with D perhaps being TRBD1 or TRBD2 (5 bases each). The V and J ends lost 6 bases and 0 bases respectively, with 11 bases between them. The V gene's germline CDR1 is SQVTM and CDR2 ANQGSEA. The CDR3 runs to 13 residues. DNA for the CDR3: TGCAGCGTAGGGGACGGTAACCAAGAGACCCAGTACTTC. Translating it yields CSVGDGNQETQYF. The variable domain in full, with the rest retrieved from reference TRBV29-1 and TRBJ2-5, is SAVISQKPSRDICQRGTSLTIQCQVDSQVTMMFWYRQQPGQSLTLIATANQGSEATYESGFVIDKFPISRPNLTFSTLTVSNMSPEDSSIYLCSVGDGNQETQYFGPGTRLLVL.

V gene TRBV19 combines with J gene TRBJ2-7; D unclear. Trimming removed 8 bases from V and 4 bases from J, with 9 bases in between. Germline values: CDR1 LNHDA, CDR2 SQIVND (reference sequence). This CDR3 has 11 amino acids. CDR3 sequence reads: CASRGRYEQYF. CDR3 coding DNA: TGTGCCAGTCGAGGCAGGTACGAGCAGTACTTC.

This clonotype was seen a handful of times. The CDR3 reads CASSLVRTEAFF. CDR3 nucleotides: TGTGCCAGCAGCTTAGTTCGGACTGAAGCTTTCTTT. The genes are TRBV7-9 and TRBJ1-1; D not resolved. The CDR3 has 12 amino acids. Trimming took 1 base from V and 5 from J, leaving 5 bases between them. Germline assignment: CDR1 SEHNR and CDR2 FQNEAQ (reference sequence).

This rearrangement joins TRBV5-1 to TRBJ1-4, with D uncertain. Germline CDR1 and CDR2: SGHRS and YFSETQ. With 1 base removed from V and 5 bases from J, the gap between germline ends came to 9 bases. The CDR3 extends over 14 amino acids. The CDR3 sequence is CASSLTTRNEKLFF. The CDR3 nucleotides are TGCGCCAGCAGCTTGACGACGAGGAATGAAAAACTGTTTTTT.

The CDR3 reads CASSPPGQGSTKYGYTF. CDR3 in DNA: TGTGCCAGCAGCCCGCCGGGACAGGGGAGCACCAAATATGGCTACACCTTC. V is TRBV7-2 and J is TRBJ1-2; TRBD1 agrees at 10 bases. There are 17 residues in the CDR3. Unmatched junction bases numbered 14, after V lost 5 bases and J lost 5 bases. Per germline, CDR1 SGHTA and CDR2 FQGNSA.

This chain joins TRBV28 and TRBJ2-2; D is undetermined. Trimming pared 2 bases from V and 3 bases from J, leaving 10 bases between. CDR3 length: 15 residues. Germline V gene data show CDR1 as MDHEN and CDR2 as SYDVKM. CDR3 residues: CASSLGQVHTGELFF. Here the CDR3 DNA reads TGTGCCAGCAGTTTAGGGCAGGTCCACACCGGGGAGCTGTTTTTT.

This clonotype was observed at least ten times. The rearrangement joins TRBV19 to TRBJ2-6; 11 nucleotides line up with TRBD1. Germline loops: CDR1 LNHDA, CDR2 SQIVND (reference sequence). V shed 3 bases, J shed 1 base, and the junction held 14 bases outside the gene matches. The CDR3 consists of 21 residues. Written as DNA, the CDR3 is TGTGCCAGTAGTATGACTGGTGGAGCCGGGACAGGGGGATCTGGGGCCAACGTCCTGACTTTC. Translating it yields CASSMTGGAGTGGSGANVLTF.

DNA of the CDR3: TGTGCCAGCACTGGCGGGACAGGGGATCAGCCCCAGCATTTT. Translated, it gives CASTGGTGDQPQHF. The chain is built from TRBV25-1 and TRBJ1-5; 10 nucleotides agree with TRBD1. The V and J ends lost 7 bases and 5 bases, in that order; junction bases with no gene match: 5. The CDR3 loop spans 14 amino acids. Germline lookup yields CDR1 MGHDK and CDR2 SYGVNS.

This clonotype has ten or more counts. CDR3 amino acids: CASSAGPDNEQFF. CDR3 bases: TGTGCCAGCAGTGCAGGGCCGGACAATGAGCAGTTCTTC. The J gene is TRBJ2-1, the V gene TRBV12-3 or TRBV12-4; a weak D match, TRBD1 (5 bases). The CDR3 runs 13 residues. Trimming removed 5 bases at V and 5 bases at J, with 10 bases between.

There are a few counts of this clonotype. This chain connects TRBV30 to TRBJ1-2; D may be TRBD1 (6 bases). CDR3 length: 12 residues. Germline CDR1 is GTSNPN and CDR2 is SVGIG (reference sequence). The V gene lost 5 bases and the J gene lost 8 bases, with 15 bases spanning the gap. CDR3 region: CAWSPGQSGYTF. CDR3 coding DNA: TGTGCCTGGTCCCCGGGACAATCGGGCTACACCTTC. Full variable domain (missing parts from reference TRBV30 and TRBJ1-2): SQTIHQWPATLVQPVGSPLSLECTVEGTSNPNLYWYRQAAGRGLQLLFYSVGIGQISSEVPQNLSASRPQDRQFILSSKKLLLSDSGFYLCAWSPGQSGYTFGSGTRLTVV.

The table lists this clonotype with many counts. The rearrangement joins TRBV20-1 to TRBJ2-3; 8 positions agree with TRBD1. CDR1 is DFQATT, CDR2 SNEGSKA, per germline (reference sequence). Trimming cost V 6 bases and J 5 bases; bases outside gene matches: 4. This CDR3 is 12 amino acids long. The DNA of the CDR3 is TGCAGTGCGAATGACAGGGGAGATACGCAGTATTTT. Amino acid sequence: CSANDRGDTQYF.

This clonotype was detected ten times or more. The chain combines TRBV7-8 with TRBJ1-2, with 8 bases fitting TRBD1. V dropped 5 bases and J dropped 4; count of bases not matched to a gene: 3. The CDR3 is 13 residues long. CDR1 and CDR2 (germline): SGHVS, FQNEAQ. CDR3 bases: TGTGCCAGCAGCGCCGACAGGGGCTATGGCTACACCTTC. Protein sequence: CASSADRGYGYTF.

V is TRBV18 and J is TRBJ2-3, with no clear D. Deletions cut 3 bases from V and 1 base from J, with 8 bases between. Germline V lookup: CDR1 KGHSH, CDR2 LQKENI. CDR3 length equals 14 residues. The CDR3 reads CASSPGIRTDTQYF. Here the CDR3 DNA reads TGTGCCAGCTCACCGGGAATCCGCACAGATACGCAGTATTTT.

CDR3 in amino acids: CASSQGYTTWEQFF. DNA for the CDR3: TGCGCCAGCAGCCAAGGATACACGACATGGGAGCAGTTCTTC. This chain uses TRBV4-1 with TRBJ2-1, with D unresolved. The CDR3 loop spans 14 amino acids. Germline CDR1 and CDR2: MGHRA and YSYEKL. V was shortened by 1 base and J by 10 bases, with 14 bases between the two germline ends.

This clonotype has at least ten counts. This chain joins TRBV20-1 and TRBJ1-5, with a possible D match to TRBD1 (5 bases). Germline V gives CDR1 DFQATT, CDR2 SNEGSKA (reference sequence). This CDR3 region has 17 residues. V gave up 1 base and J gave up 6 bases, with 22 bases separating them. CDR3 region: CSARAPLRDYKSQPQHF. The CDR3 nucleotides are TGCAGTGCTAGAGCCCCGCTCAGGGACTACAAGTCTCAGCCCCAGCATTTT.

This clonotype was seen repeatedly, ten times or more. The chain has TRBV10-3 and TRBJ2-2, with D tentatively TRBD1 (6 bases). Deletions cut 5 bases from V and 4 bases from J, with 11 bases between. Germline-derived CDR1 and CDR2 are ENHRY and SYGVKD. This CDR3 has 14 amino acids. CDR3 residues: CAISTGSGTGELFF. CDR3 bases: TGTGCCATCAGTACAGGGTCGGGCACCGGGGAGCTGTTTTTT.

This clonotype was seen more than once but under ten times. The V call is TRBV10-3, the J call TRBJ1-2, with 8 bases aligning to TRBD1. V lost 2 bases to trimming and J lost 5 bases; unmatched junction nucleotides: 13. The CDR3 has 17 residues. Germline V CDR1 and CDR2: ENHRY, SYGVKD. CDR3: CAISEPTDRGLAYGYTF. In DNA form, the CDR3 reads TGTGCCATCAGTGAGCCTACCGACAGGGGCCTAGCTTATGGCTACACCTTC.

This clonotype was counted a few times. This chain connects TRBV5-5 to TRBJ2-5; a possible D gene is TRBD2 (5 bases). The V and J ends lost 2 bases and 0 bases respectively, with 8 bases between them. This CDR3 is 14 amino acids long. Germline V gene lookup returns CDR1 SGHKS and CDR2 YYEKEE (reference sequence). CDR3 loop: CASSFVGDQETQYF. In nucleotides, the CDR3 is TGTGCCAGCAGCTTTGTCGGGGACCAAGAGACCCAGTACTTC. Full variable domain (remainder filled in from reference TRBV5-5 and TRBJ2-5): DAGVTQSPTHLIKTRGQQVTLRCSPISGHKSVSWYQQVLGQGPQFIFQYYEKEERGRGNFPDRFSARQFPNYSSELNVNALLLGDSALYLCASSFVGDQETQYFGPGTRLLVL.

This clonotype was observed at least ten times. The V call is TRBV11-2, the J call TRBJ1-5, with TRBD1 matching 8 bases. This CDR3 has 13 amino acids. The V gene end was trimmed by 5 bases and the J gene end by 4 bases; junction bases not matched to a gene: 1. Germline lookup yields CDR1 SGHAT and CDR2 FQNNGV. CDR3 protein: CASSRDRNQPQHF. The CDR3 nucleotides read TGTGCCAGCAGCCGGGACAGGAATCAGCCCCAGCATTTT.

This rearrangement joins TRBV28 to TRBJ2-3; possible D gene TRBD1, 5 bases. Trimming stripped 6 bases from V and 3 bases from J, with 10 bases between. Germline lookup yields CDR1 MDHEN and CDR2 SYDVKM. This CDR3 region has 13 residues. CDR3: CASRSRGTDTQYF. CDR3 coding DNA: TGTGCCAGCAGGTCAAGGGGAACAGATACGCAGTATTTT.

The chain links TRBV6-1 to TRBJ2-7; 7 bases are a match to TRBD2. Germline V gene data show CDR1 as MNHNS and CDR2 as SASEGT. The CDR3 covers 13 residues. The V gene end was trimmed by 1 base and the J gene end by 7 bases; junction bases not matched to a gene: 4. The CDR3 loop reads CASSEGLRGEQYF. DNA of the CDR3: TGTGCCAGCAGTGAAGGACTGCGGGGGGAGCAGTACTTC.

There are many counts of this clonotype. The genes are TRBV9 and TRBJ2-1; D uncertain. CDR1 is SGDLS, CDR2 YYNGEE, per germline. Trimming cost V 0 bases and J 0 bases, with 10 bases left between them. The CDR3 is 16 residues long. CDR3 sequence reads: CASSVAVRSSYNEQFF. CDR3 nucleotide sequence: TGTGCCAGCAGCGTAGCTGTGCGTAGCTCCTACAATGAGCAGTTCTTC.

This clonotype showed up many times. The chain is built from TRBV5-1 and TRBJ2-2; the D gene is possibly TRBD2 (5 bases). The CDR3 covers 15 residues. Trimming shortened V by 0 bases and J by 0 bases, and 6 bases separated the two germline ends. Per the germline V gene, CDR1 is SGHRS and CDR2 is YFSETQ. CDR3 coding DNA: TGCGCCAGCAGCTTGGGACTAACGAACACCGGGGAGCTGTTTTTT. It is translated as CASSLGLTNTGELFF.

This clonotype was counted many times. The J gene is TRBJ2-5, the V gene TRBV15; tentatively, D is TRBD2 (6 bases). The V end was cut by 6 bases, the J end by 4 bases, with 6 bases between. Germline lookup yields CDR1 LNHNV and CDR2 YYDKDF (reference sequence). The CDR3 spans 11 residues. In DNA form, the CDR3 reads TGTGCCACCAGACTAGCAGAGACCCAGTACTTC. Translation: CATRLAETQYF.

This clonotype was counted many times. The V gene is TRBV12-3 or TRBV12-4, the J gene TRBJ2-1, with D perhaps being TRBD1 or TRBD2 (7 bases each). The CDR3 is made up of 15 amino acids. V gave up 2 bases and J gave up 5 bases, with 13 bases separating them. The CDR3 spells CASSLREGANNEQFF. In DNA form, the CDR3 reads TGTGCCAGCAGTTTAAGGGAGGGGGCGAACAATGAGCAGTTCTTC.